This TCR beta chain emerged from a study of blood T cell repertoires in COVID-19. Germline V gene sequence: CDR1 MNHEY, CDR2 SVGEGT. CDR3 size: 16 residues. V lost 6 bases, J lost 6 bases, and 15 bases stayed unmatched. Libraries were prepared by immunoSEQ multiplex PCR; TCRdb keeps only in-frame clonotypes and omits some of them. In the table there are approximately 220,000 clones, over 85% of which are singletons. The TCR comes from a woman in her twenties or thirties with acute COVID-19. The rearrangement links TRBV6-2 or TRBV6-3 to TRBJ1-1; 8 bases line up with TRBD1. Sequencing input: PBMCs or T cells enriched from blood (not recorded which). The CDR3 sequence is CASSLGPGQGWAEAFF. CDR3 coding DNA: TGTGCCAGCAGCCTCGGCCCCGGACAGGGTTGGGCTGAAGCTTTCTTT.